The clone carrying this TCR beta chain occurred once. The target antigen is unknown. The CDR3 is 16 amino acids. With 5 bases clipped from V and 1 base from J, the junction kept 7 bases outside the gene matches. The germline V gene encodes CDR1 SGHNT and CDR2 YENEEA. These data come from a study of shared clonotypes between healthy human individuals. Whole-study results and caveats: Naive subsets, compared against memory subsets, generally had larger estimated richness values. Rarefaction exposed incomplete sorted-subset sequencing despite large depth. The study drew on few donors, limiting represented genetic and exposure-history diversity. Non-shared clonotypes had lower generation probabilities than those shared by all four donors.

Sequencing used immunoSEQ multiplex PCR; TCRdb keeps in-frame clones, though not all of them. The sample has more than 2 million clones; roughly 94% are singletons. Sequencing was carried out using naive CD4+ T cells sorted from blood. Documented subset: CD45RA+ positively selected. The receptor comes from a man aged 18-30 years in good health. The chain carries TRBV11-3 and TRBJ2-2, with TRBD1 matching over 7 bases. The CDR3 DNA reads TGTGCCAGCAGCCCAGTAGGGACAGTGAACACCGGGGAGCTGTTTTTT. Residues: CASSPVGTVNTGELFF.